This paragraph reports one TCR beta chain. The CDR3 is 15 residues long. Germline V gene sequence: CDR1 MNHEY, CDR2 SVGAGI. Germline trimming cut 3 bases from V and 5 bases from J; bases unmatched to any gene: 8. The protocol was immunoSEQ multiplex PCR, while the TCRdb copy is restricted to in-frame clones and leaves out a portion. The sample contains about 160,000 clones, about 84% of which appear only once. This record comes from a study of blood T cell repertoires in COVID-19. On the study more broadly: T cells, B-cell-depleted T cells, or PBMCs supplied cDNA or gDNA.

Sequenced input: PBMCs or T cells enriched from blood (not recorded which). This clonotype originated in a woman aged 40 to 55 with acute COVID-19. J is TRBJ2-3 and V is TRBV6-5, with 7 bases aligning to TRBD2. CDR3 bases: TGTGCCAGCAGTTATTTGGCGGGAGTGGTAGATACGCAGTATTTT. Its translation is CASSYLAGVVDTQYF.